This is a list of T cell receptor beta chains from one sample in a study of CXCR3-negative and CXCR3-positive naive CD8 T cells. TCRdb reprocessed the 5' RACE reads and stores each CDR3 protein as one record, lacking DNA. Its clone listing holds some 140,000 distinct CDR3 sequences. Sequencing was done on a sample of naive CXCR3+ CD8+ T cells from blood. These receptors came from a human donor in good health. Some clones in this sample may be carry-over from other donors' samples. The CDR3 runs from the conserved cysteine through the conserved F or W.

j_gene,v_gene,CDR3aa
TRBJ2-1,TRBV9,CASSVGGGGPGAYNEQFF
TRBJ2-1,TRBV2,CASSEFAGEHNEQFF
TRBJ2-3,TRBV10-1,CASSEAGMQDTQYF
TRBJ2-7,TRBV7-9,CASSSFSYEQYF
TRBJ2-1,TRBV25-1,CASMTGRYYNEQFF
TRBJ2-1,TRBV7-2,CASRLIGAHNEQFF
TRBJ2-1,TRBV12-3/TRBV12-4,CASSPHAGAYNEQFF
TRBJ2-1,TRBV9,CASSVGKRSYNEQFF
TRBJ2-5,TRBV6-6,CASRTGTDSLGTQYF
TRBJ2-7,TRBV7-9,CASSLHTGTSNEQYF
TRBJ2-7,TRBV20-1,CSARELAGAGYEQYF
TRBJ2-3,TRBV21-1,CASSGSGDTQYF
TRBJ2-1,TRBV12-3/TRBV12-4,CASTDFGSSYNEQFF
TRBJ2-7,TRBV29-1,CSVRQGALYEQYF
TRBJ1-5,TRBV12-3/TRBV12-4,CASKDRSNQPQHF
TRBJ1-5,TRBV4-2,CASSAREGGNQPQHF
TRBJ2-7,TRBV25-1,CASSDSYEQYF
TRBJ2-1,TRBV9,CASSPRDRGRVNEQFF
TRBJ2-1,TRBV28,CASSLGGRSYNEQFF
TRBJ1-2,TRBV29-1,CSVPGGEAYGYTF
TRBJ2-3,TRBV7-7,CASSLRSGSGRDTQYF
TRBJ2-3,TRBV7-3,CASSPGTSGIKLGDHTPLNTQYF
TRBJ2-7,TRBV28,CASSLRGGTAEQYF
TRBJ2-5,TRBV5-1,CASSLADRGETQYF
TRBJ1-3,TRBV6-6,CASSYRPTSGNTIYF
TRBJ2-5,TRBV9,CASSVDPQGGKETQYF
TRBJ2-3,TRBV4-3,CASRDSTDTQYF
TRBJ2-7,TRBV14,CASSQVRGSSYEQYF
TRBJ1-1,TRBV27,CASSNRGAGTEAFF
TRBJ1-3,TRBV7-6,CASSSGTGGRNTIYF
TRBJ2-1,TRBV9,CASSVSEREILGEQFF
TRBJ2-5,TRBV7-9,CASSLEGQRETQYF
TRBJ2-7,TRBV29-1,CSVRQRENPYEQYF
TRBJ1-1,TRBV11-2,CASSRPDGRNTEAFF
TRBJ2-7,TRBV20-1,CSARDFVGYEQYF
TRBJ1-1,TRBV28,CASSLTGGTRAFF
TRBJ2-3,TRBV24-1,CATSDARTGPHGDTQYF
TRBJ1-5,TRBV7-2,CASNFGTGDQPQHF
TRBJ1-1,TRBV9,CASSDSLNTEAFF
TRBJ1-1,TRBV10-3,CASTDENTEAFF
TRBJ2-7,TRBV20-1,CSARRQVNSYEQYF
TRBJ2-5,TRBV7-2,CASSLGYSETQYF
TRBJ2-2,TRBV6-2/TRBV6-3,CASSFTGPNTGELFF
TRBJ1-1,TRBV4-1,CASSHPTGHTESFF
TRBJ2-1,TRBV21-1,CASGLGTGVHNEQFF
TRBJ1-1,TRBV4-1,CASSQGQGNTEAFF